A single sample is the source of the 27 T cell receptor beta chains below, sequenced in a study of blood T cell repertoires in COVID-19. Clones were read by immunoSEQ multiplex PCR, and TCRdb kept only the in-frame ones, dropping some. The sample carries roughly 230,000 clones, about 80% recorded once. The sequenced sample consisted of peripheral blood. The receptors derive from a woman in her fifties or sixties with acute or convalescent COVID-19.

J is TRBJ1-1 and V is TRBV5-4, with TRBD1 matching over 7 bases. V lost 5 bases and J lost 7; bases outside the gene matches: 20. CDR3 size: 17 residues. Looked up from germline, CDR1 is SGHNT and CDR2 is YYREEE (reference sequence). The CDR3, as DNA: TGTGCCAGCAGAACTACAGGGGTGGGGGAAAGCTACGGTGAAGCTTTCTTT. It encodes CASRTTGVGESYGEAFF.

The chain couples TRBV6-5 to TRBJ1-1; D ambiguous. The CDR3 sequence is 14 residues long. The germline V gene encodes CDR1 MNHEY and CDR2 SVGAGI. Trimming left V 7 bases short and J 1 base short, with 13 bases between. CDR3 protein: CASTLGQENTEAFF. CDR3 nucleotide sequence: TGTGCCAGCACCCTTGGGCAGGAGAACACTGAAGCTTTCTTT.

The chain links TRBV9 to TRBJ1-3, with TRBD1 matching 8 bases. V lost 0 bases and J lost 4; bases outside the gene matches: 3. The germline V gene has CDR1 SGDLS and CDR2 YYNGEE. This CDR3 is 15 amino acids long. Here the CDR3 reads CASSVGQGAGNTIYF. The CDR3 region has the DNA TGTGCCAGCAGCGTAGGGCAGGGGGCGGGAAACACCATATATTTT.

The V and J genes are TRBV20-1 and TRBJ1-6, with 7 bases matching TRBD1. Germline trimming cut 3 bases from V and 9 bases from J; bases unmatched to any gene: 14. The CDR3 runs 16 residues. Germline V gene data show CDR1 as DFQATT and CDR2 as SNEGSKA (reference sequence). CDR3 nucleotides: TGCAGTGCTAGTAGGGCGGTAGGGACAGTTGGTTCACCCCTCCACTTT. This sequence encodes CSASRAVGTVGSPLHF.

The V call is TRBV28, the J call TRBJ2-3, with 7 bases identical to TRBD1. Germline CDR1 reads MDHEN; CDR2 reads SYDVKM. This CDR3 comprises 14 residues. After removal of 6 bases from V and 1 base from J, the junction contained 4 bases not matched to a gene. The CDR3 DNA follows: TGTGCCAGCAGGAAAGGGGGCCGCACAGATACGCAGTATTTT. Translated: CASRKGGRTDTQYF. The full variable domain, completed using reference TRBV28 and TRBJ2-3, is DVKVTQSSRYLVKRTGEKVFLECVQDMDHENMFWYRQDPGLGLRLIYFSYDVKMKEKGDIPEGYSVSREKKERFSLILESASTNQTSMYLCASRKGGRTDTQYFGPGTRLTVL.

This clone turned up a few times. The V and J genes are TRBV27 and TRBJ1-3, with TRBD1 identical over 8 bases. The CDR3 extends over 14 amino acids. V shed 6 bases and J 4 bases; nucleotides not matched to a gene: 5. Germline CDR1 reads MNHEY; CDR2 reads SMNVEV (reference sequence). The CDR3 is CASSSGGAGNTIYF. The CDR3, as DNA: TGTGCCAGCAGCTCAGGGGGCGCGGGAAACACCATATATTTT.

The rearrangement links TRBV3-1 (or the pseudogene TRBV3-2) to TRBJ2-1, with 8 bases aligning to TRBD1. The CDR3 length is 16 residues. The ends lost 3 bases at V and 4 bases at J; junction bases unmatched: 8. Germline V gives CDR1 LGHDT, CDR2 YNNKEL (reference sequence). The CDR3 reads CASSQMGQVFYNEQFF. As DNA, the CDR3 is TGTGCCAGCAGCCAGATGGGACAGGTCTTTTACAATGAGCAGTTCTTC.

The V gene is TRBV18, the J gene TRBJ2-1; D gene uncertain. V was clipped by 0 bases and J by 5 bases, with 17 bases between them. CDR3 length: 17 residues. The germline CDR1 and CDR2 sequences are KGHSH and LQKENI. The CDR3 here is CASSPPLTAKNHNEQFF. CDR3 DNA sequence: TGTGCCAGCTCACCACCCCTCACTGCGAAAAATCACAATGAGCAGTTCTTC.

This sequence joins TRBV4-1 and TRBJ2-7; 9 bases are shared with TRBD1. The CDR3 sequence is 18 residues long. V lost 0 bases to trimming and J lost 4 bases; unmatched junction nucleotides: 13. Germline assignment: CDR1 MGHRA and CDR2 YSYEKL. CDR3 sequence: CASSQEAAPDRGVYEQYF. CDR3 DNA sequence: TGCGCCAGCAGCCAAGAGGCCGCCCCCGACAGGGGGGTTTACGAGCAGTACTTC.

This clone has only a few counts. This sequence joins TRBV2 and TRBJ2-3; 8 positions agree with TRBD1. The germline gives CDR1 SNHLY, CDR2 FYNNEI. The CDR3 has 15 residues. V trimming: 6 bases; J trimming: 3 bases; junction bases outside the gene matches: 8. This CDR3 reads CASSFDRGWTDTQYF. In nucleotides, the CDR3 is TGTGCCAGCAGCTTCGACAGGGGATGGACAGATACGCAGTATTTT.

The chain uses TRBV30 and TRBJ2-7; D is unresolved. There are 14 residues in the CDR3. Germline assignment: CDR1 GTSNPN and CDR2 SVGIG (reference sequence). V lost 5 bases, J lost 4 bases, and 18 bases lay in between. Written as DNA, the CDR3 is TGTGCCTGGGACCACGGATTAAGACATTACGAGCAGTACTTC. Its translation is CAWDHGLRHYEQYF.

The J gene is TRBJ2-6, the V gene TRBV19; the match to TRBD1 covers 9 bases. Germline-derived CDR1 and CDR2 are LNHDA and SQIVND (reference sequence). This CDR3 has 16 residues. Losses at the gene ends were 5 bases for V and 4 bases for J; bases not matched to a gene: 6. The CDR3 loop reads CASSGRTGAGANVLTF. The CDR3 DNA is TGTGCCAGTAGTGGGCGGACAGGGGCAGGGGCCAACGTCCTGACTTTC. The full variable domain, its missing parts supplied by reference TRBV19 and TRBJ2-6, is DGGITQSPKYLFRKEGQNVTLSCEQNLNHDAMYWYRQDPGQGLRLIYYSQIVNDFQKGDIAEGYSVSREKKESFPLTVTSAQKNPTAFYLCASSGRTGAGANVLTFGAGSRLTVL.

The J gene is TRBJ2-1, the V gene TRBV5-1; 13 bases match TRBD2. With 2 bases clipped from V and 6 bases from J, the junction kept 5 bases outside the gene matches. Germline V gene lookup returns CDR1 SGHRS and CDR2 YFSETQ. This CDR3 is 16 amino acids long. CDR3 bases: TGCGCCAGCAGCTTAGCACTAGCGGGAGGGGGCAATGAGCAGTTCTTC. Translated, it gives CASSLALAGGGNEQFF.

The CDR3 DNA sequence: TGCGCCAGCAGCCCGGGACTAGAGGCGCAGTATTTT. Protein product: CASSPGLEAQYF. The chain uses TRBV5-1 and TRBJ2-3, with 8 bases fitting TRBD2. The CDR3 spans 12 residues. Germline V gives CDR1 SGHRS, CDR2 YFSETQ. Trimming cost V 4 bases and J 10 bases; bases outside gene matches: 5.

The V and J genes are TRBV4-2 and TRBJ1-5; no clear D. This CDR3 has 15 residues. In germline, CDR1 is LGHNA, CDR2 YNFKEQ. V lost 1 base to trimming and J lost 1 base, with 8 bases between them. The CDR3: CASSQGGGSNQPQHF. CDR3 bases: TGTGCCAGCAGCCAAGGCGGAGGAAGCAATCAGCCCCAGCATTTT.

The chain carries TRBV7-2 and TRBJ1-4; 8 bases map to TRBD1. Germline V CDR1 and CDR2: SGHTA, FQGNSA. The CDR3 consists of 14 residues. V was pared by 4 bases and J by 2 bases, with 0 bases of the junction left unmatched. CDR3 sequence reads: CASSSGGTNEKLFF. CDR3 bases: TGTGCCAGCAGCTCAGGGGGCACTAATGAAAAACTGTTTTTT.

This clone was observed a few times. The chain carries TRBV3-1 (or the pseudogene TRBV3-2) and TRBJ1-4; D remains ambiguous. The CDR3 is 14 residues long. Trimming cost V 5 bases and J 6 bases, with 13 bases left between them. From germline, CDR1 is LGHDT and CDR2 YNNKEL (reference sequence). The CDR3 protein is CASSGFGLDEKLFF. The DNA of the CDR3 is TGTGCCAGCAGCGGGTTTGGACTCGATGAAAAACTGTTTTTT.

The rearrangement links TRBV5-4 to TRBJ2-2, with a tentative D call TRBD2 (5 bases). This CDR3 region has 13 residues. Germline V gene sequence: CDR1 SGHNT, CDR2 YYREEE (reference sequence). Deletions cut 7 bases from V and 3 bases from J, with 10 bases between. The CDR3 nucleotides read TGTGCCAGCTCGAAGGGAGACACCGGGGAGCTGTTTTTT. This codes for CASSKGDTGELFF.

This clone was recorded many times. The chain combines TRBV24-1 with TRBJ1-2; no firm D call. Trimming stripped 5 bases from V and 7 bases from J, with 10 bases between. The CDR3 spans 12 residues. Germline V gives CDR1 KGHDR, CDR2 SFDVKD. For the CDR3, the DNA is TGTGCCACCAGTGGAGAGGTATCTGGCTACACCTTC. It encodes CATSGEVSGYTF.

The gene calls are TRBV4-1 and TRBJ1-6; possible D gene TRBD1, 6 bases. This CDR3 has 19 residues. CDR1 is MGHRA, CDR2 YSYEKL, per germline. Trimming took 1 base from V and 9 from J, leaving 25 bases between them. The CDR3 here is CASSQGGHRGPQGGSPLHF. The CDR3 bases are TGCGCCAGCAGCCAAGGCGGCCATCGGGGCCCGCAAGGGGGTTCACCCCTCCACTTT.

The chain employs TRBV6-1 and TRBJ1-1, with a tentative D call TRBD1 (5 bases). The germline CDR1 and CDR2 sequences are MNHNS and SASEGT. The CDR3 is made up of 13 amino acids. The ends were cut back, 2 bases at V and 11 bases at J, with 15 bases in the middle. The CDR3 region is CASSEMIDSPAFF. CDR3 DNA: TGTGCCAGCAGTGAAATGATAGACAGTCCGGCTTTCTTT.

In its sample, this clone was seen a few times. The genes are TRBV3-1 (or the pseudogene TRBV3-2) and TRBJ2-7, with TRBD1 matching 8 bases. V dropped 1 base and J dropped 1; count of bases not matched to a gene: 3. The CDR3 sequence is 15 residues long. The germline gives CDR1 LGHDT, CDR2 YNNKEL (reference sequence). The CDR3 sequence is CASSQVGTGSYEQYF. The CDR3 nucleotides are TGTGCCAGCAGCCAAGTGGGGACAGGATCCTACGAGCAGTACTTC.

The V call is TRBV6-5, the J call TRBJ1-1, with 9 bases identical to TRBD1. V was pared by 0 bases and J by 5 bases, with 4 bases of the junction left unmatched. Looked up from germline, CDR1 is MNHEY and CDR2 is SVGAGI. The CDR3 contains 15 residues. The DNA of the CDR3 is TGTGCCAGCAGTTACTCCAGCGACAGGGGGACTGAAGCTTTCTTT. This sequence encodes CASSYSSDRGTEAFF.

The genes are TRBV5-8 and TRBJ1-3; D is perhaps TRBD1 (5 bases). This CDR3 region has 14 residues. V was pared by 4 bases and J by 0 bases, with 8 bases between. The V gene's germline CDR1 is SGHTS and CDR2 YDEGEE. CDR3 protein: CASSTGYSGNTIYF. CDR3 DNA: TGTGCCAGCAGCACAGGTTACTCTGGAAACACCATATATTTT.

V is TRBV29-1 and J is TRBJ2-5; no definite D call. This CDR3 is built from 15 residues. Trimming cost V 1 base and J 5 bases, with 17 bases left between them. In germline, CDR1 is SQVTM, CDR2 ANQGSEA. CDR3 sequence reads: CSVEGAPLGGETQYF. Here the CDR3 DNA reads TGCAGCGTTGAAGGGGCCCCTTTGGGTGGGGAGACCCAGTACTTC.

This chain links TRBV5-6 with TRBJ1-1; D is undetermined. Between the trimmed V and J ends, which lost 0 bases and 4 bases, there was a span of 10 bases. CDR3 length equals 14 residues. Germline CDR1 SGHDT, CDR2 YYEEEE. CDR3 loop: CASSLGMRGTEAFF. CDR3 DNA: TGTGCCAGCAGCTTGGGGATGCGGGGCACTGAAGCTTTCTTT.

The chain combines TRBV5-5 with TRBJ2-2, with D possibly being TRBD2 (6 bases). The V end was cut by 1 base, the J end by 3 bases, with 10 bases between. Germline V gives CDR1 SGHKS, CDR2 YYEKEE (reference sequence). This CDR3 has 15 residues. CDR3 sequence reads: CASSLRRGDTGELFF. The CDR3 DNA is TGTGCCAGCAGCTTGCGGCGGGGTGACACCGGGGAGCTGTTTTTT. The full variable domain, with the rest looked up from reference TRBV5-5 and TRBJ2-2, is DAGVTQSPTHLIKTRGQQVTLRCSPISGHKSVSWYQQVLGQGPQFIFQYYEKEERGRGNFPDRFSARQFPNYSSELNVNALLLGDSALYLCASSLRRGDTGELFFGEGSRLTVL.